The text below deals with one T cell receptor beta chain. No cognate antigen has been identified for it. No base qualities exist here, and no much larger clone lies one base off it. TCRbeta CDR3 regions were amplified from genomic DNA by means of the immunoSEQ Assay, a bias-controlled multiplex PCR. Per the authors' processing: Within the assay, amplification of reference gene primers was used to estimate how many nucleated cells each sample contained. To quantify the absolute abundance of each unique TCRbeta CDR3 rearrangement, sequence reads were collapsed and filtered. For each sample, productive Simpson clonality was calculated by taking the square root of Simpson's diversity index across productive rearrangements. The table comes from immuneACCESS by way of TCRdb, which keeps in-frame sequences with V and J called. Part of the clones is missing from these tables; in studies checked, under half for an unresolved V gene and the rest for unknown reasons. D and trimming were read from the DNA, whereas the V and J calls and clone size are those reported in that table. This sample is represented by some 300,000 clones; approximately 90% of them were singletons. Around 2% of the sample belongs to the ten largest clones.

These data belong to a study of blood T cell repertoires in COVID-19 (dated by TCRdb to 2019 to 2021). Study-level background: Recovered participants in ImmuneRACE Cohort 3 were defined by two consecutive negative NP/OP PCR tests, clearance by a healthcare professional, or resolution of symptoms. Subjects who had been exposed to COVID-19, were actively infected with it, or had recovered from it provided the deeply sampled blood TCRbeta repertoires that made up the dataset. Where available, HLA class I and class II types were taken from metadata supplied by the sample provider and were not determined by assay-based typing. The samples were drawn from the first 160 participants of the ongoing ImmuneRACE study and from under 1,500 subjects provided by 6 global collaborators. Sample metadata almost always included a de-identified subject ID, COVID-19 status, age in years and sex. The material from the prospective study consisted of cDNA or gDNA derived from T cells, B-cell-depleted T cells, or PBMCs. Collaborator samples came from the United States, Italy and Spain and covered acute and convalescent phases of COVID-19. A freely available public database, intended as a resource for researchers studying the immune response to SARS-CoV-2, is where the repertoires were released.

Inclusive of the bounding cysteine and phenylalanine, the CDR3 is 15 residues long. Only CDR3 DNA is held: 45 bases, read in frame from base 1. CDR1 and CDR2 are drawn from the germline V gene: KGHSH, LQKENI. V sheds 5 bases and J sheds 2 bases, leaving 15 bases between their ends. What the work shows at the level of the full study, not this receptor alone: How much clinical and demographic metadata was included differed by source and by participant, and the metadata was provided uncurated.

Enrolling through a virtual design, the prospective study's participants ranged in age from roughly 18 to 95 years and lived across 24 United States geographic areas. In the prospective study, participants were assigned to cohorts based on the clinical history participants reported in a screening survey and a study questionnaire. In the prospective study, whole blood, serum and a nasopharyngeal or oropharyngeal swab were collected from each participant by mobile phlebotomists. Over a roughly two-month period, participants in the prospective study had the option of providing additional blood draws and questionnaires. Before DNA extraction, prospective study blood samples were shipped either frozen or at room temperature.

What was sequenced was PBMCs or T cells enriched from blood (not recorded which). The clonotype was recovered from an older woman in a cohort exposed to, infected with or recovered from COVID-19 (not recorded which). The chain joins TRBV18 to TRBJ1-1; TRBD1 is possibly the D segment (5 matching bases). The CDR3 protein: CASSEPNRINTEAFF. At the DNA level, the sequence is TGTGCCAGCTCAGAACCCAACAGGATAAACACTGAAGCTTTCTTT.